This TCR beta chain is drawn from a study of OX40 agonist ivuxolimab in advanced cancers. General observations from the study: Patients with a partial response at 0.1-3.0 mg/kg had among the lowest clonal expansion. Normalized T-cell clonal expansion was also low in some nonresponders.

The germline V gene encodes CDR1 LNHDA and CDR2 SQIVND (reference sequence). The V and J ends lost 4 bases and 3 bases, in that order; junction bases with no gene match: 12. This CDR3 is 17 amino acids long. Some clones are missing from TCRdb's copy, which holds only in-frame ones; the method was immunoSEQ multiplex PCR. The data hold 12,000 to 15,000 clones, with 76% observed a single time. Judged by abundance, this clone is medium-sized. Its specificity is unknown. The investigators sampled blood at baseline, at cycle 4 day 1, and at cycle 7 day 1. Sequencing was performed on CD4+ or CD8+ T cells sorted from blood, taken in a trial of the OX40 agonist ivuxolimab. The genes are TRBV19 and TRBJ1-5, with 7 bases aligning to TRBD1. The source is an adult with an advanced solid tumor such as melanoma, head and neck, liver or kidney cancer. The CDR3 DNA is TGTGCCAGTAGTAACCACAGGGTAGGGGGCCTCAATCAGCCCCAGCATTTT. Amino acid sequence: CASSNHRVGGLNQPQHF.